These T cell receptor beta chains were read from a single sample in a study of T cell responses to AZD1222 COVID-19 vaccine. The protocol was immunoSEQ multiplex PCR, while the TCRdb copy is restricted to in-frame clones and leaves out a portion. Among 180,000 or so clones, about 91% were seen once, and the ten largest hold approximately 1.2%. The material was peripheral blood, obtained 28 days after the second AZD1222 dose. The receptor source for this set is an adult who received the AZD1222 COVID-19 vaccine. CDR3s include the opening cysteine and the closing phenylalanine or tryptophan. A D gene is named only where the DNA matches it firmly. For some rows the clone size is stated as once, few or many, or as a class when expanded; others skip it.

J gene,clone size,CDR3 length,D gene,V gene,CDR3 protein,CDR3 DNA
TRBJ2-3,-,15,TRBD2,TRBV5-1,CASSAAGGSTDTQYF,TGCGCCAGCAGCGCAGCGGGGGGGAGCACAGATACGCAGTATTTT
TRBJ2-7,-,15,TRBD2,TRBV19,CASSKTSGGYNEQYF,TGTGCCAGTAGCAAGACTAGCGGGGGCTACAACGAGCAGTACTTC
TRBJ2-1,-,16,TRBD2,TRBV19,CASSIGLAGTYNEQFF,TGTGCCAGTAGTATAGGACTAGCGGGGACATACAATGAGCAGTTCTTC
TRBJ2-7,-,15,-,TRBV19,CASSSPSAKAYEQYF,TGTGCCAGTAGTTCTCCTAGCGCTAAAGCCTACGAGCAGTACTTC
TRBJ1-4,-,15,-,TRBV27,CASSSYRVTNEKLFF,TGTGCCAGCAGTTCGTACAGGGTTACTAATGAAAAACTGTTTTTT
TRBJ1-2,-,12,-,TRBV20-1,CSASAGAYGYTF,TGCAGTGCTAGTGCAGGGGCGTATGGCTACACCTTC
TRBJ1-2,-,13,-,TRBV5-6,CASSYRTGYGYTF,TGTGCCAGCAGCTACCGGACGGGCTATGGCTACACCTTC
TRBJ1-3,once,14,-,TRBV28,CASKAGHSGNTIYF,TGTGCCAGCAAGGCGGGTCACTCTGGAAACACCATATATTTT
TRBJ2-2,-,13,-,TRBV5-1,CASSTLNTGELFF,TGCGCCAGCAGCACACTCAACACCGGGGAGCTGTTTTTT
TRBJ2-3,-,14,TRBD2,TRBV6-5,CASSYAGDTDTQYF,TGTGCCAGCAGTTACGCGGGGGACACAGATACGCAGTATTTT
TRBJ1-5,-,13,-,TRBV18,CASSPSSNQPQHF,TGTGCCAGCTCACCGAGCAGCAATCAGCCCCAGCATTTT
TRBJ1-1,-,16,-,TRBV5-5,CASSSLRERGNTEAFF,TGTGCCAGCAGCTCCCTCAGGGAGAGGGGGAACACTGAAGCTTTCTTT
TRBJ1-4,-,15,TRBD1,TRBV7-9,CASSRQGATNEKLFF,TGTGCCAGCAGCCGACAGGGTGCAACTAATGAAAAACTGTTTTTT
TRBJ2-2,-,13,-,TRBV6-5,CAISGTTTGELFF,TGTGCCATAAGTGGGACAACCACCGGGGAGCTGTTTTTT
TRBJ1-3,-,16,-,TRBV3-1/TRBV3-2,CASSQVPGFTGNTIYF,TGTGCCAGCAGCCAAGTCCCAGGCTTTACTGGAAACACCATATATTTT
TRBJ1-6,-,16,TRBD1,TRBV7-9,CASSSTLWTGDSPLHF,TGTGCCAGCAGCTCAACCCTTTGGACAGGGGATTCACCCCTCCACTTT
TRBJ2-7,-,13,-,TRBV28,CAVLASSSYEQYF,TGTGCCGTCTTAGCTTCGAGCTCCTACGAGCAGTACTTC
TRBJ1-1,-,14,-,TRBV6-1,CASSESIPNTEAFF,TGTGCCAGCAGTGAATCTATACCGAACACTGAAGCTTTCTTT
TRBJ1-2,-,13,TRBD1,TRBV7-9,CASSLGTGYGYTF,TGTGCCAGCAGCTTAGGGACAGGCTATGGCTACACCTTC
TRBJ1-4,-,15,TRBD1,TRBV7-2,CASSLETGGVEKLFF,TGTGCCAGCAGCTTAGAGACAGGGGGCGTTGAAAAACTGTTTTTT
TRBJ1-2,once,14,-,TRBV11-2,CASSLGWGPDGYTF,TGTGCCAGCAGCTTAGGGTGGGGGCCCGATGGCTACACCTTC
TRBJ2-3,-,17,TRBD1,TRBV28,CASSLPPDRGFTDTQYF,TGTGCCAGCAGTTTACCCCCCGACAGGGGGTTCACAGATACGCAGTATTTT
TRBJ2-7,-,16,-,TRBV4-2,CASSQDRTADSYEQYF,TGTGCCAGCAGCCAAGACCGGACAGCCGACTCCTACGAGCAGTACTTC
TRBJ2-1,-,15,-,TRBV6-5,CASSRTGSSYNEQFF,TGTGCCAGCAGCAGGACTGGAAGCTCCTACAATGAGCAGTTCTTC
TRBJ2-1,-,15,-,TRBV7-3,CASSLKVGPYNEQFF,TGTGCCAGCAGCTTAAAAGTCGGCCCCTACAATGAGCAGTTCTTC
TRBJ2-6,once,18,TRBD2,TRBV19,CASSMLAGRSSGANVLTF,TGTGCCAGTAGTATGCTAGCGGGCCGGAGCTCTGGGGCCAACGTCCTGACTTTC
TRBJ1-3,once,16,-,TRBV11-2,CASSPWTASSGNTIYF,TGTGCCAGCAGCCCATGGACGGCGTCCTCTGGAAACACCATATATTTT
TRBJ2-7,-,12,-,TRBV12-5,CASGLNLYEQYF,TGTGCTAGTGGTTTGAACCTCTACGAGCAGTACTTC
TRBJ1-2,-,13,-,TRBV3-1/TRBV3-2,CASSLKWGKGYTF,TGTGCCAGCAGCCTTAAATGGGGGAAAGGCTACACCTTC
TRBJ2-1,-,11,TRBD1,TRBV5-6,CASSRTGEQFF,TGTGCCAGCAGCCGGACAGGTGAGCAGTTCTTC
TRBJ1-2,-,13,-,TRBV30,CAWSVQVNYGYTF,TGTGCCTGGAGTGTGCAGGTTAACTATGGCTACACCTTC
TRBJ2-1,-,15,TRBD2,TRBV2,CASSSSGGSYNEQFF,TGTGCCAGCAGTTCTAGCGGGGGGTCTTACAATGAGCAGTTCTTC
TRBJ1-1,-,13,-,TRBV3-1/TRBV3-2,CASGPSGNTEAFF,TGTGCCAGCGGCCCCTCGGGGAACACTGAAGCTTTCTTT
TRBJ1-6,-,14,TRBD1,TRBV28,CASTGQGSNSPLHF,TGTGCCAGCACGGGACAGGGGAGTAATTCACCCCTCCACTTT
TRBJ2-1,-,16,TRBD2,TRBV4-1,CASSQPTSANYNEQFF,TGCGCCAGCAGCCAACCTACTAGCGCCAACTACAATGAGCAGTTCTTC
TRBJ1-1,-,14,-,TRBV10-3,CAISPHQRNTEAFF,TGTGCCATCAGCCCTCACCAGCGGAACACTGAAGCTTTCTTT
TRBJ2-1,-,16,TRBD2,TRBV11-2,CASSLEGGLDINEQFF,TGTGCCAGCAGCTTAGAAGGGGGACTAGATATAAATGAGCAGTTCTTC
TRBJ1-4,-,14,-,TRBV7-2,CASSDWATNEKLFF,TGTGCCAGCAGCGATTGGGCAACTAATGAAAAACTGTTTTTT
TRBJ1-2,-,14,-,TRBV19,CASSNGGPTALYTF,TGTGCCAGTAGTAATGGGGGTCCGACGGCCCTATACACCTTC
TRBJ1-1,-,14,-,TRBV25-1,CASTRGGIDTEAFF,TGTGCCAGCACCAGAGGTGGCATTGATACTGAAGCTTTCTTT
TRBJ2-3,-,14,TRBD2,TRBV6-5,CASNGGGDTDTQYF,TGTGCCAGCAACGGGGGGGGCGACACAGATACGCAGTATTTT
TRBJ1-4,-,14,TRBD1,TRBV10-3,CAIPSTGANEKLFF,TGTGCCATCCCCTCGACAGGGGCCAACGAAAAACTGTTTTTT
TRBJ1-4,-,16,TRBD1,TRBV6-5,CASSSQGGGTNEKLFF,TGTGCCAGCAGTTCACAGGGGGGGGGTACTAATGAAAAACTGTTTTTT
TRBJ1-1,-,15,-,TRBV7-9,CASSPLPGSGTEAFF,TGTGCCAGCAGCCCCCTCCCGGGAAGTGGGACTGAAGCTTTCTTT
TRBJ1-1,-,14,-,TRBV29-1,CSVEDPQGSSEAFF,TGCAGCGTTGAAGATCCGCAGGGCTCTTCTGAAGCTTTCTTT